Listed below are T cell receptor beta chains from one sample, sequenced in a study of shared clonotypes between healthy human individuals. Data came from immunoSEQ multiplex PCR; TCRdb stores just in-frame clones and leaves some out. The table records about 2,200,000 clones, about 92% of them present only once. The source material was naive CD8+ T cells from PBMCs. The receptors originated from a man younger than 35 in good health. Some clones in this sample may be carry-over from other donors' samples. CDR3s include the opening cysteine and the closing phenylalanine or tryptophan. Each record gives: CDR3 DNA, CDR3 protein, V gene, J gene, clone size, D gene. The D gene is left open where the match is weak. Where a row states a size, it is once, few, many or the class of an expanded clone; other rows omit it.

TGTGCCAGCAGTCCCTCGACAGGAGACCTCACCTACGAGCAGTACTTC	CASSPSTGDLTYEQYF	TRBV28	TRBJ2-7	-	-
TGTGCCAGCAGGGACAGTAGCAATCAGCCCCAGCATTTT	CASRDSSNQPQHF	TRBV27	TRBJ1-5	once	-
TGTGCCAGCAGTCTCCCTGGGGGCTGGACTGAAGCTTTCTTT	CASSLPGGWTEAFF	TRBV28	TRBJ1-1	-	-
TGTGCCAGCAGAGCCGGGAACACTGAAGCTTTCTTT	CASRAGNTEAFF	TRBV27	TRBJ1-1	-	-
TGTGCCAGCAGCCAAGGACTAGCGGGACGCTCCTACAATGAGCAGTTCTTC	CASSQGLAGRSYNEQFF	TRBV5-6	TRBJ2-1	-	TRBD2
TGTGCCAGTAGTGCCGGGCTACTCCAAGAGACCCAGTACTTC	CASSAGLLQETQYF	TRBV19	TRBJ2-5	-	-
TGTGCCAGCAGGGAGGGGCTCAGGGATGAAAAACTGTTTTTT	CASREGLRDEKLFF	TRBV2	TRBJ1-4	few	-
TGTGCCAGCAGCTTAGCGCTCCGGGATACGCAGTATTTT	CASSLALRDTQYF	TRBV7-9	TRBJ2-3	-	-
TGTGCCAGCAGCTTACAAGTTAGCGGTTTCACAGATACGCAGTATTTT	CASSLQVSGFTDTQYF	TRBV7-8	TRBJ2-3	-	-
TGCGCCAGCAGCCGCACCACAGGGCCGGCCACTGAAGCTTTCTTT	CASSRTTGPATEAFF	TRBV5-1	TRBJ1-1	-	-
TGTGCCAGCAGTAGGGCGAATTACAATGAGCAGTTCTTC	CASSRANYNEQFF	TRBV28	TRBJ2-1	-	-
TGTGCCAGCAGCCAAGGCAGGGGAGACGAGCAGTACTTC	CASSQGRGDEQYF	TRBV4-2	TRBJ2-7	-	-
TGTGCCATCAGTGAGGGGCGGGAGGGCCAAGAGACCCAGTACTTC	CAISEGREGQETQYF	TRBV10-3	TRBJ2-5	-	TRBD2
TGCGCCAGCAGCCGACCACCCGCGGATCTCACCGGGGAGCTGTTTTTT	CASSRPPADLTGELFF	TRBV4-1	TRBJ2-2	-	-
TGTGCCAGCAGTTTATCGGAACCCCTTACCGACGAGCAGTACTTC	CASSLSEPLTDEQYF	TRBV28	TRBJ2-7	-	-
TGTGCCAGCAGCACCCGGGACAGTCCTAGTACCGGGGAGCTGTTTTTT	CASSTRDSPSTGELFF	TRBV7-9	TRBJ2-2	-	TRBD1
TGTGCCAGCAGGATGACAGGTTTATCCTACGAGCAGTACTTC	CASRMTGLSYEQYF	TRBV5-6	TRBJ2-7	-	-
TGTGCCAGCAGCCAAGTCTTGGGAAACACCATATATTTT	CASSQVLGNTIYF	TRBV14	TRBJ1-3	-	-
TGTGCCAGCAGCTTACCCGGGACAGAAAACACCGGGGAGCTGTTTTTT	CASSLPGTENTGELFF	TRBV7-2	TRBJ2-2	-	TRBD1
TGTGCCAGCAGCGACCTTTCGTCGCAGTTCTTC	CASSDLSSQFF	TRBV6-1	TRBJ2-1	-	-
TGTGCCAGCAGCCAGATCCTAGCGGGAGCCCGAACTGGGACCCAGTACTTC	CASSQILAGARTGTQYF	TRBV4-2	TRBJ2-5	-	TRBD2
TGTGCCAGCAGTGGAGGGGGTTTGAGCGGGAGGTGGAATGAGCAGTTCTTC	CASSGGGLSGRWNEQFF	TRBV27	TRBJ2-1	-	TRBD2
TGTGCCAGCAGCGTAGGACTAGCGGTATCCCAGGATGAGCAGTTCTTC	CASSVGLAVSQDEQFF	TRBV9	TRBJ2-1	-	TRBD2
TGCGCCAGCGGGTGGACAGCGGGGAACACCGGGGAGCTGTTTTTT	CASGWTAGNTGELFF	TRBV5-1	TRBJ2-2	few	-
TGTGCCAGCAGCGTAGGGACAAATGAGCAGTTCTTC	CASSVGTNEQFF	TRBV9	TRBJ2-1	-	-
TGTGCCAGCAGCTTACGCCTCGGGACAGTCACCACCGGGGAGCTGTTTTTT	CASSLRLGTVTTGELFF	TRBV7-8	TRBJ2-2	-	TRBD1
TGCAGCGCGGGGGACGCCGGGGAGCTGTTTTTT	CSAGDAGELFF	TRBV29-1	TRBJ2-2	-	-
TGTGCCAGCAGTGCCCGGACAGGGGTGTGGGAGCAGTACTTC	CASSARTGVWEQYF	TRBV6-1	TRBJ2-7	-	TRBD1
TGTGCCAGCGCGGTGACTAGTCCTACCTACGAGCAGTACTTC	CASAVTSPTYEQYF	TRBV7-9	TRBJ2-7	-	-
TGTGCCAGTATCAGGGACAGGGAAGACACTGAAGCTTTCTTT	CASIRDREDTEAFF	TRBV19	TRBJ1-1	once	TRBD1